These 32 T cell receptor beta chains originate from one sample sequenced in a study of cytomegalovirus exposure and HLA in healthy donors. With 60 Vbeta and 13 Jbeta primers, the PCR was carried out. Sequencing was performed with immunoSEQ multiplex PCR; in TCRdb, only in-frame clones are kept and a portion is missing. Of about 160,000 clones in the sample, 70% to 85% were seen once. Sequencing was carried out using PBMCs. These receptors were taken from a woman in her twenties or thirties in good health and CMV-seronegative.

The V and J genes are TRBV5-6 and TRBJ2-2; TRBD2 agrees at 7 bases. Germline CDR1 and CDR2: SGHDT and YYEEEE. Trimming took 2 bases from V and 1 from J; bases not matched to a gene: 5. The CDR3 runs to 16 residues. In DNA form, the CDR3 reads TGTGCCAGCAGCTTCCCGGCTAGCGGGAACACCGGGGAGCTGTTTTTT. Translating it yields CASSFPASGNTGELFF.

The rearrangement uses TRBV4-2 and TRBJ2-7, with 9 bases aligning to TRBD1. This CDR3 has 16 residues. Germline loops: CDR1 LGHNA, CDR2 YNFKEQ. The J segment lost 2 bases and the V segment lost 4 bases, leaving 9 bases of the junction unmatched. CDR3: CASSLRGQGRTYEQYF. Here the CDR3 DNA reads TGTGCCAGCAGCCTGAGGGGACAGGGACGAACCTACGAGCAGTACTTC.

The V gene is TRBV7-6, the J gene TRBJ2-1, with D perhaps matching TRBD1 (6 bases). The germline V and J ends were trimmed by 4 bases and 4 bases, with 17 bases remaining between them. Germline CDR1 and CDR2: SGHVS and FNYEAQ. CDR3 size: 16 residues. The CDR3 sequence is CASSSLTGTYYNEQFF. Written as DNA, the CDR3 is TGTGCCAGCAGCTCATTAACCGGGACATATTACAATGAGCAGTTCTTC. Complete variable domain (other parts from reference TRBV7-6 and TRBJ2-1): GAGVSQSPRYKVTKRGQDVALRCDPISGHVSLYWYRQALGQGPEFLTYFNYEAQQDKSGLPNDRFSAERPEGSISTLTIQRTEQRDSAMYRCASSSLTGTYYNEQFFGPGTRLTVL.

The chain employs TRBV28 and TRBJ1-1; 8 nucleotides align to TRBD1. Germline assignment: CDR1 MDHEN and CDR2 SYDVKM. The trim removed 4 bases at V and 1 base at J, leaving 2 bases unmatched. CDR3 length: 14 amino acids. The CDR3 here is CASSSGGENTEAFF. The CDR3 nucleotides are TGTGCCAGCAGTTCAGGGGGCGAGAACACTGAAGCTTTCTTT. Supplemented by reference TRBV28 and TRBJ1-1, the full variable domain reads DVKVTQSSRYLVKRTGEKVFLECVQDMDHENMFWYRQDPGLGLRLIYFSYDVKMKEKGDIPEGYSVSREKKERFSLILESASTNQTSMYLCASSSGGENTEAFFGQGTRLTVV.

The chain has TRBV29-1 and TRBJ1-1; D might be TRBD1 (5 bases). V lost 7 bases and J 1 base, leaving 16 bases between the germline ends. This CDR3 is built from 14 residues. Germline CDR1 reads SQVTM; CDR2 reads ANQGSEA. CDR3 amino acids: CSANPRGANTEAFF. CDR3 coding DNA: TGCAGCGCCAACCCTAGGGGCGCGAACACTGAAGCTTTCTTT.

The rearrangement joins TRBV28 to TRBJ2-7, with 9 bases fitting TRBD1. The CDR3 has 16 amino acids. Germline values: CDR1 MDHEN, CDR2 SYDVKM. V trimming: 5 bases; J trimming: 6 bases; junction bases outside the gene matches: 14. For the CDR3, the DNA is TGTGCCAGCAGTATTTGGGGGGGGACAGGGTTCTCCGAGCAGTACTTC. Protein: CASSIWGGTGFSEQYF.

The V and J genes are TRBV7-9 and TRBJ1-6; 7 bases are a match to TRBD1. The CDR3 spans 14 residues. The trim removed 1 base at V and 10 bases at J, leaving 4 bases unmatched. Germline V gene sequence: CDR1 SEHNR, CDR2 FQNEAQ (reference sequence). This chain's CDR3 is CASSLGGTASPLHF. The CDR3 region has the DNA TGTGCCAGCAGCTTAGGCGGGACAGCATCACCCCTCCACTTT.

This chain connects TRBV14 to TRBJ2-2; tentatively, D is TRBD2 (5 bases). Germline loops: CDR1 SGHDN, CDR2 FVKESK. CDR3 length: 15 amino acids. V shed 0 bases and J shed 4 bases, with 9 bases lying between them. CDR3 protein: CASSQDLGGTGELFF. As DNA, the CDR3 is TGTGCCAGCAGCCAAGATCTAGGAGGCACCGGGGAGCTGTTTTTT.

The CDR3 region is CASSSGGGWEKLFF. The CDR3 nucleotides read TGTGCCAGCAGTTCGGGAGGGGGGTGGGAAAAACTGTTTTTT. The rearrangement joins TRBV28 to TRBJ1-4; D may be TRBD1 (6 bases). Trimming removed 4 bases at V and 8 bases at J, with 14 bases between. Per the germline V gene, CDR1 is MDHEN and CDR2 is SYDVKM. CDR3 length: 14 amino acids.

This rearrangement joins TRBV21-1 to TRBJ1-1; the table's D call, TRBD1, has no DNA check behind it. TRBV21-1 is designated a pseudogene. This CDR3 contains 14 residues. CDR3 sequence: CASRRDRGETEAFF. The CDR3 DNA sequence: TGTGCCAGCAGGAGGGACAGGGGAGAGACTGAAGCTTTCTTT.

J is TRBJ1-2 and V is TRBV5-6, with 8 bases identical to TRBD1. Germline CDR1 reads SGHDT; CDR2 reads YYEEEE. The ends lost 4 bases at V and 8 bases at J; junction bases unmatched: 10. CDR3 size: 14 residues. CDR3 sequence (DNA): TGTGCCAGCAGCCCCCAGGGGGCAAAGTGGGGCTACACCTTC. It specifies CASSPQGAKWGYTF.

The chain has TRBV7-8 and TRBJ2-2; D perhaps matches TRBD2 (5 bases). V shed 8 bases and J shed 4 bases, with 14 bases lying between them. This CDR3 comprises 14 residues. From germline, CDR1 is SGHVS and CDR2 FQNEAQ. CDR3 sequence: CASRESGGTGELFF. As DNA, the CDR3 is TGTGCCAGCCGGGAAAGCGGAGGCACCGGGGAGCTGTTTTTT.

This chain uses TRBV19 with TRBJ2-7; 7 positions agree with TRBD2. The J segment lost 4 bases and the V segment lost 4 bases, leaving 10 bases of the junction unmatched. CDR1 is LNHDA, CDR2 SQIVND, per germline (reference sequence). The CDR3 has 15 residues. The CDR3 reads CASSRMGGIIYEQYF. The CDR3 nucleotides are TGTGCCAGTAGTAGAATGGGAGGGATTATTTACGAGCAGTACTTC.

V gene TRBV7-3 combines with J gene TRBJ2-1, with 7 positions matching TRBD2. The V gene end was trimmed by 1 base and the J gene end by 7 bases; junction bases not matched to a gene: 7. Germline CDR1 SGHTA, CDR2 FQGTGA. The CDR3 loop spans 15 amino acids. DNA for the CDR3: TGTGCCAGCAGCTTAAATGCGGGGGTCTCTAATGAGCAGTTCTTC. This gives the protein CASSLNAGVSNEQFF.

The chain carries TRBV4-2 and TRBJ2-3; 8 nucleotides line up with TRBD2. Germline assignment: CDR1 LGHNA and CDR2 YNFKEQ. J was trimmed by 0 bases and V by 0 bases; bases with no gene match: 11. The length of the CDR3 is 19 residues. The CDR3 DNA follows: TGTGCCAGCAGCCAAGATGGGCTAGCGGGCGGCCCTAGCACAGATACGCAGTATTTT. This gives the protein CASSQDGLAGGPSTDTQYF.

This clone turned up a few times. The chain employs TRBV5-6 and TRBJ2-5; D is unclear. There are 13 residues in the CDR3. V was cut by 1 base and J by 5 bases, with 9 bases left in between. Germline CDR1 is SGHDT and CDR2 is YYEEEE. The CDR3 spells CASSLFLGETQYF. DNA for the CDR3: TGTGCCAGCAGCTTGTTCCTCGGTGAGACCCAGTACTTC.

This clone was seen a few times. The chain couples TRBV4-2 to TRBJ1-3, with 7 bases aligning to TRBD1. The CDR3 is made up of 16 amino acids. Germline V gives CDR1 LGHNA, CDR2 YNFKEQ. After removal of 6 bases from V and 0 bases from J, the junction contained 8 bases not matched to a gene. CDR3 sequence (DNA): TGTGCCAGCAGTCTCGACCGGGACAGCTCTGGAAACACCATATATTTT. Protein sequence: CASSLDRDSSGNTIYF.

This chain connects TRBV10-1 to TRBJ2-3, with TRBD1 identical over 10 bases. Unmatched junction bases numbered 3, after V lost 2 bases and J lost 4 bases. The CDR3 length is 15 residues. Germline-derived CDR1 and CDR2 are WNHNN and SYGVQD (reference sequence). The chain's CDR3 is CASSEGQGGPDTQYF. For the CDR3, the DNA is TGCGCCAGCAGTGAGGGACAGGGGGGACCAGATACGCAGTATTTT.

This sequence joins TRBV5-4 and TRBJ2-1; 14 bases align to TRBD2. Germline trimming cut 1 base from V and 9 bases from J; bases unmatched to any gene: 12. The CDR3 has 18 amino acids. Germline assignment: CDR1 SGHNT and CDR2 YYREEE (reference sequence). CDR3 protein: CASSLLTSGRAAGFEQFF. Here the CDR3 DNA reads TGTGCCAGCAGCTTGCTGACTAGCGGGAGGGCCGCCGGGTTTGAGCAGTTCTTC.

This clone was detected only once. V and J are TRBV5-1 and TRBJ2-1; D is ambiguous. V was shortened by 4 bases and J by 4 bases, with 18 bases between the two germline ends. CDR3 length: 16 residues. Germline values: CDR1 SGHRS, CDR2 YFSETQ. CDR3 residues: CASSLQPSFAYNEQFF. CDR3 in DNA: TGCGCCAGCAGCCTCCAACCGAGTTTCGCTTACAATGAGCAGTTCTTC. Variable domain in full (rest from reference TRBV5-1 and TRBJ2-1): KAGVTQTPRYLIKTRGQQVTLSCSPISGHRSVSWYQQTPGQGLQFLFEYFSETQRNKGNFPGRFSGRQFSNSRSEMNVSTLELGDSALYLCASSLQPSFAYNEQFFGPGTRLTVL.

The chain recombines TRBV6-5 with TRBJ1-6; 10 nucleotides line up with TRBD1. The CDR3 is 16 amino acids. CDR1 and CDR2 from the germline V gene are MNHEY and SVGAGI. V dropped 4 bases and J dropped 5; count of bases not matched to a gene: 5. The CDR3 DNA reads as TGTGCCAGCAGTTTCGGGACAGGGGCGGATAATTCACCCCTCCACTTT. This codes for CASSFGTGADNSPLHF.

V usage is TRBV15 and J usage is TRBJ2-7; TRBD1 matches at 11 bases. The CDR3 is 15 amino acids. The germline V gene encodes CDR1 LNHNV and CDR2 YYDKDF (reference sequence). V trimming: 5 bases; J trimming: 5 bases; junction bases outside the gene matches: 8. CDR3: CATSPSGQGAHEQYF. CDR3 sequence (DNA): TGTGCCACCAGCCCGAGTGGACAGGGGGCCCACGAGCAGTACTTC.

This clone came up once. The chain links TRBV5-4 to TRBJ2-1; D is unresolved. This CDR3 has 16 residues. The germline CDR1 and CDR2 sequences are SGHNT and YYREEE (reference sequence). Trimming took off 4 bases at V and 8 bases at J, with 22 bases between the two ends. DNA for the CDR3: TGTGCCAGCAGCCGCGACCCCGGTCAGCGCAGCGATGAGCAGTTCTTC. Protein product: CASSRDPGQRSDEQFF.

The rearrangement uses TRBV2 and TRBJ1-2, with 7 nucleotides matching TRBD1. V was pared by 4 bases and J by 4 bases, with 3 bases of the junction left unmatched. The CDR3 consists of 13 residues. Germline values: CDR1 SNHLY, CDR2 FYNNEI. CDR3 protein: CASSVQGLYGYTF. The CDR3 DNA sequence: TGTGCCAGCAGTGTACAGGGGCTCTATGGCTACACCTTC.

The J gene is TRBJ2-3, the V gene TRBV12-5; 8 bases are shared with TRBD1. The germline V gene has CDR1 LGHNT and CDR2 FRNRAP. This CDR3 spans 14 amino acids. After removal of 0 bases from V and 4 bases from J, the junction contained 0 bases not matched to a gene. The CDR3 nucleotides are TGTGCTAGTGGTTTGGTACAGGGGGCAGATACGCAGTATTTT. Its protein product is CASGLVQGADTQYF.

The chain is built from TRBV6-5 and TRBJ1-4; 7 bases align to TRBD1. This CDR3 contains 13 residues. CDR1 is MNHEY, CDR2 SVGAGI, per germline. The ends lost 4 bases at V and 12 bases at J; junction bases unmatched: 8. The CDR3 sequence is CASSSTGDRELFF. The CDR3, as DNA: TGTGCCAGCAGTTCGACCGGCGACAGGGAACTGTTTTTT.

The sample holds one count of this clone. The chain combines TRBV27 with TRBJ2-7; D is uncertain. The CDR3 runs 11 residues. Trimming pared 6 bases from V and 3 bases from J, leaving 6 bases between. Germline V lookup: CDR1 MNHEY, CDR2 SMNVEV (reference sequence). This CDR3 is CASSRNYEQYF. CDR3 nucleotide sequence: TGTGCCAGCAGCCGTAACTACGAGCAGTACTTC.

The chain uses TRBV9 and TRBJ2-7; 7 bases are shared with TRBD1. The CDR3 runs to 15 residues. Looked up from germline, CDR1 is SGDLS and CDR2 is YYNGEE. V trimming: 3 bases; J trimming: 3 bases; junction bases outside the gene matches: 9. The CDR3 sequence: CASSAGTDPSYEQYF. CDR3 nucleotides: TGTGCCAGCAGCGCGGGGACAGATCCTAGCTACGAGCAGTACTTC.

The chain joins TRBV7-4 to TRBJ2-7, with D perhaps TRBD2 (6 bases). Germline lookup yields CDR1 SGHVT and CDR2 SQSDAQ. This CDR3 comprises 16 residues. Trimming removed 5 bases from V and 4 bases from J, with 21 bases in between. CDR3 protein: CASSPPRDSWGYEQYF. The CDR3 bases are TGTGCCAGCAGCCCGCCCCGGGACTCCTGGGGTTACGAGCAGTACTTC.

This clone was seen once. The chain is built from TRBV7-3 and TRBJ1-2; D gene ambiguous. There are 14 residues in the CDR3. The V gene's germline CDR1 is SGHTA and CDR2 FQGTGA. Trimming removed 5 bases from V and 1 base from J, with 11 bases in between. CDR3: CASSAGESNYGYTF. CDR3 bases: TGTGCCAGCAGCGCCGGGGAAAGTAACTATGGCTACACCTTC.

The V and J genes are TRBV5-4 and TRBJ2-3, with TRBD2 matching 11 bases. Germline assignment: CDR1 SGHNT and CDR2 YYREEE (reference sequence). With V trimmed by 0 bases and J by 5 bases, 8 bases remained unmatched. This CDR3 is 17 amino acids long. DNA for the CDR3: TGTGCCAGCAGCTTGGCAGGGATAGCGGGGGGGCAAGATACGCAGTATTTT. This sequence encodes CASSLAGIAGGQDTQYF. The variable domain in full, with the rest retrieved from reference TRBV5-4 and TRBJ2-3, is ETGVTQSPTHLIKTRGQQVTLRCSSQSGHNTVSWYQQALGQGPQFIFQYYREEENGRGNFPPRFSGLQFPNYSSELNVNALELDDSALYLCASSLAGIAGGQDTQYFGPGTRLTVL.

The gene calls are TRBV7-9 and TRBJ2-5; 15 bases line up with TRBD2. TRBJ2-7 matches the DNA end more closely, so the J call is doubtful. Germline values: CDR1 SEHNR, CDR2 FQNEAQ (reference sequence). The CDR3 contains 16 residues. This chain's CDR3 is CASSARTSGRAHEQYF. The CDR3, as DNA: TGTGCCAGCAGCGCCCGGACTAGCGGGAGGGCCCACGAGCAGTACTTC.